A selection of T cell receptor beta chains follows, all from one sample in a study of graft-versus-host responses after intestinal transplantation. Clones were sequenced by immunoSEQ multiplex PCR, and TCRdb holds only the in-frame ones, with some missing. The sample consists of 62,000 or so clones, approximately 90% of them appearing once. This specimen consisted of PBMCs, obtained 26 days after transplant. The receptors originated from a human patient who received an intestinal transplant, so some T cells may come from the graft donor. Each CDR3 is given with its conserved first and last residue. The D gene is left open where the match is weak. Not all rows give a size; the values are once, few, many and, for expanded clones, a class.

v_gene: TRBV30
j_gene: TRBJ2-7
d_gene: TRBD1
abundance: -
CDR3nt: TGTGCCTGGGCCGGGACAGGGCCCTTCGAGCAGTACTTC
CDR3aa: CAWAGTGPFEQYF

v_gene: TRBV29-1
j_gene: TRBJ1-1
d_gene: TRBD1
abundance: -
CDR3nt: TGCAGCGTTGAACCCCGGGACAGGGGAGGGACTGAAGCTTTCTTT
CDR3aa: CSVEPRDRGGTEAFF

v_gene: TRBV30
j_gene: TRBJ1-4
d_gene: -
abundance: -
CDR3nt: TGTGCCTGGAGTGCCCGACAGCCTCCCAATGAAAAACTGTTTTTT
CDR3aa: CAWSARQPPNEKLFF

v_gene: TRBV7-6
j_gene: TRBJ1-2
d_gene: -
abundance: once
CDR3nt: TGTGCCAGCAGGGGCGGGCCTAACTATGGCTACACCTTC
CDR3aa: CASRGGPNYGYTF

v_gene: TRBV18
j_gene: TRBJ1-6
d_gene: TRBD1
abundance: -
CDR3nt: TGTGCCAGCTCACCTCAGGGGGGAGATTCACCCCTCCACTTT
CDR3aa: CASSPQGGDSPLHF

v_gene: TRBV9
j_gene: TRBJ2-3
d_gene: TRBD2
abundance: -
CDR3nt: TGTGCCAGCAGCTCCATCGGGGGGGCAGGAGATACGCAGTATTTT
CDR3aa: CASSSIGGAGDTQYF

v_gene: TRBV7-6
j_gene: TRBJ2-1
d_gene: -
abundance: few
CDR3nt: TGTGCCAGCAGCCCTAGGGCGGGGGCCGACAATGAGCAGTTCTTC
CDR3aa: CASSPRAGADNEQFF

v_gene: TRBV7-6
j_gene: TRBJ1-5
d_gene: -
abundance: -
CDR3nt: TGTGCCAGCAGCTTACAGGGCAATCAGCCCCAGCATTTT
CDR3aa: CASSLQGNQPQHF

v_gene: TRBV13
j_gene: TRBJ2-3
d_gene: -
abundance: -
CDR3nt: TGTGCCAGCAGCTTGGCGGTCGAGTTTGGCACAGATACGCAGTATTTT
CDR3aa: CASSLAVEFGTDTQYF

v_gene: TRBV9
j_gene: TRBJ2-2
d_gene: TRBD2
abundance: -
CDR3nt: TGTGCCAGCAGCGCGAGCGGGGGGAACACCGGGGAGCTGTTTTTT
CDR3aa: CASSASGGNTGELFF

v_gene: TRBV6-5
j_gene: TRBJ1-6
d_gene: TRBD1
abundance: -
CDR3nt: TGTGCCAGCAGTCCGCAGACAGGGGAAAATTCACCCCTCCACTTT
CDR3aa: CASSPQTGENSPLHF

v_gene: TRBV6-1
j_gene: TRBJ1-1
d_gene: TRBD1
abundance: once
CDR3nt: TGTGCCAGCAGTCAAGACAGGGGCCCTGAAGCTTTCTTT
CDR3aa: CASSQDRGPEAFF

v_gene: TRBV4-1
j_gene: TRBJ2-2
d_gene: TRBD2
abundance: -
CDR3nt: TGCGCCAGCACACTACTAGCGGGGGTGGTCAACGGGGAGCTGTTTTTT
CDR3aa: CASTLLAGVVNGELFF

v_gene: TRBV27
j_gene: TRBJ2-3
d_gene: TRBD2
abundance: -
CDR3nt: TGTGCCAGCAGTTTAGAGGCGGGAGTCACAGATACGCAGTATTTT
CDR3aa: CASSLEAGVTDTQYF

v_gene: TRBV4-1
j_gene: TRBJ1-2
d_gene: TRBD1
abundance: -
CDR3nt: TGCGCCAGCAGCGCCCGACCGGACAGGATCTATGGCTACACCTTC
CDR3aa: CASSARPDRIYGYTF

v_gene: TRBV7-9
j_gene: TRBJ1-6
d_gene: -
abundance: few
CDR3nt: TGTGCCAGCAGCTTAGCGGCGACATTGGATTCACCCCTCCACTTT
CDR3aa: CASSLAATLDSPLHF

v_gene: TRBV19
j_gene: TRBJ2-7
d_gene: -
abundance: few
CDR3nt: TGTGCCAGTAGTATTGTATACGGCTCCTACGAGCAGTACTTC
CDR3aa: CASSIVYGSYEQYF

v_gene: TRBV27
j_gene: TRBJ1-2
d_gene: -
abundance: -
CDR3nt: TGTGCCAGCAGTTTATCGGGGCTCTATGGCTACACCTTC
CDR3aa: CASSLSGLYGYTF

v_gene: TRBV4-2
j_gene: TRBJ2-7
d_gene: TRBD1
abundance: -
CDR3nt: TGTGCCAGCAGCCAAGGAAATTCTGGGACAGGGGATTTGGAGCAGTACTTC
CDR3aa: CASSQGNSGTGDLEQYF

v_gene: TRBV2
j_gene: TRBJ1-1
d_gene: -
abundance: -
CDR3nt: TGTGCCAGCAGTGAGGTTCCTAGTGAAGCTTTCTTT
CDR3aa: CASSEVPSEAFF

v_gene: TRBV5-1
j_gene: TRBJ2-7
d_gene: -
abundance: -
CDR3nt: TGCGCCAGCAGCTTGGAGCGCTCCTACGAGCAGTACTTC
CDR3aa: CASSLERSYEQYF

v_gene: TRBV5-1
j_gene: TRBJ2-7
d_gene: TRBD2
abundance: once
CDR3nt: TGCGCCAGCAGCCTAGCGGGTCGGCTTTCCTACGAGCAGTACTTC
CDR3aa: CASSLAGRLSYEQYF

v_gene: TRBV29-1
j_gene: TRBJ1-2
d_gene: -
abundance: -
CDR3nt: TGCAGCGTTGAAGATTCAATCAACGGGGGTACGGACTATGGCTACACCTTC
CDR3aa: CSVEDSINGGTDYGYTF

v_gene: TRBV18
j_gene: TRBJ2-1
d_gene: TRBD2
abundance: once
CDR3nt: TGTGCCAGCTCACCCCCTAGCGGGGGGGCGATCAATGAGCAGTTCTTC
CDR3aa: CASSPPSGGAINEQFF

v_gene: TRBV4-2
j_gene: TRBJ2-1
d_gene: TRBD2
abundance: -
CDR3nt: TGTGCCAGCAGCCCCGCTAGCGGGGGGTTTGATGAGCAGTTCTTC
CDR3aa: CASSPASGGFDEQFF

v_gene: TRBV7-9
j_gene: TRBJ2-1
d_gene: TRBD2
abundance: -
CDR3nt: TGTGCCAGCAGCCCCCGGGGGGGTCCTTACAATGAGCAGTTCTTC
CDR3aa: CASSPRGGPYNEQFF